This T cell receptor (beta chain) was identified during a study of Graves' ophthalmopathy and Graves' hyperthyroidism. The study amplified TCR beta CDR3 regions using RNA transcripts. HTBI primers served in a first-round RT-PCR, which a second-round multiplex PCR followed. TCRdb passed the multiplex PCR reads through MiXCR, listing each CDR3 protein once. The sample comprises more than 1,000,000 distinct CDR3 sequences, about two fifths of which are singletons, and roughly 11% rests with the top ten. Trimming pared 0 bases from V and 9 bases from J, leaving 5 bases between. The CDR3 is 11 residues long. CDR1 is SGHDN and CDR2 is FVKESK in the germline V gene. Study results and limitations: Predictions made by the model for ophthalmopathy progression reached just over 70% sensitivity and almost 75% specificity.

Note on this clonotype: Its cognate antigen is unknown.

This TCR was sampled from an adult man with Graves' hyperthyroidism. Specimen: peripheral blood or thyroid tissue (not recorded which). The chain is built from TRBV14 and TRBJ1-2; no clear D gene. The CDR3 nucleotides read TGTGCCAGCAGCCAAGACGAGCGCTACACCTTC. Protein sequence: CASSQDERYTF.